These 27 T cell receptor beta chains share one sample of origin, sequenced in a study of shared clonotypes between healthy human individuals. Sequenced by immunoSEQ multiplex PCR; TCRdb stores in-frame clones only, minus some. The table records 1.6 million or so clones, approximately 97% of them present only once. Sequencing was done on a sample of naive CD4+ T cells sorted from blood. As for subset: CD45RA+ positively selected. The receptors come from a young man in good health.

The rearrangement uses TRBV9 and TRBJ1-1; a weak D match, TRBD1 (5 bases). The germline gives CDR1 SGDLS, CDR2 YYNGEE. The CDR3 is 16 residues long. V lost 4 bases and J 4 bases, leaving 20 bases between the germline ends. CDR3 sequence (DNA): TGTGCCAGCAGCCTTATGGGGGAGTCCTGGATCACTGAAGCTTTCTTT. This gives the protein CASSLMGESWITEAFF. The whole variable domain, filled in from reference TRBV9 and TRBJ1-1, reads DSGVTQTPKHLITATGQRVTLRCSPRSGDLSVYWYQQSLDQGLQFLIQYYNGEERAKGNILERFSAQQFPDLHSELNLSSLELGDSALYFCASSLMGESWITEAFFGQGTRLTVV.

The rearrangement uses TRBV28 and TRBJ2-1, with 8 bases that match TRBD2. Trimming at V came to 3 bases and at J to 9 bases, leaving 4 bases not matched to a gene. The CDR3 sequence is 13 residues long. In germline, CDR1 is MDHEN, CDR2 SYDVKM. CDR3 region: CASSLTSVPEQFF. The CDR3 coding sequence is TGTGCCAGCAGTTTGACTAGCGTTCCTGAGCAGTTCTTC. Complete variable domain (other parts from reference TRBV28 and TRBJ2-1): DVKVTQSSRYLVKRTGEKVFLECVQDMDHENMFWYRQDPGLGLRLIYFSYDVKMKEKGDIPEGYSVSREKKERFSLILESASTNQTSMYLCASSLTSVPEQFFGPGTRLTVL.

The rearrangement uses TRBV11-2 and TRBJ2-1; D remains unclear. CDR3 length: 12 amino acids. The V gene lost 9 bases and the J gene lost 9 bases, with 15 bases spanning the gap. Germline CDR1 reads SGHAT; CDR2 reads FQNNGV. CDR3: CASNHGYSEQFF. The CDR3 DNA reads TGTGCCAGTAACCATGGGTATAGTGAGCAGTTCTTC.

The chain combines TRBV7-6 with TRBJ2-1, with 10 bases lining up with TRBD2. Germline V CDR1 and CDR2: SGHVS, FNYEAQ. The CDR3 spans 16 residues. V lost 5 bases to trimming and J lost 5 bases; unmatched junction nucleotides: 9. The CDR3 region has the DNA TGTGCCAGCAGCGGATGGGTAGCGGGAGGAAACAATGAGCAGTTCTTC. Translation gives CASSGWVAGGNNEQFF.

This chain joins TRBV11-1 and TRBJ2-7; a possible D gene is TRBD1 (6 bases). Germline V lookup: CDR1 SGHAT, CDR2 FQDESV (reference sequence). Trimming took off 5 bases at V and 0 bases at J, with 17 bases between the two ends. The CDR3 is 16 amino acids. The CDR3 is CASSPRTGLSSYEQYF. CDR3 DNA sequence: TGTGCCAGCAGCCCGCGCACAGGGCTAAGCTCCTACGAGCAGTACTTC.

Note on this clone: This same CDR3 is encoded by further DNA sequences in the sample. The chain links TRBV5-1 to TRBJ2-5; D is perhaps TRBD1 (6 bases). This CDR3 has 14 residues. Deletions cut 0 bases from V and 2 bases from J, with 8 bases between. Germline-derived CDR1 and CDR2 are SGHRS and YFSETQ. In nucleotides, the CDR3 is TGCGCCAGCAGCTTGGCCGGACAGCAAGAGACCCAGTACTTC. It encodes CASSLAGQQETQYF.

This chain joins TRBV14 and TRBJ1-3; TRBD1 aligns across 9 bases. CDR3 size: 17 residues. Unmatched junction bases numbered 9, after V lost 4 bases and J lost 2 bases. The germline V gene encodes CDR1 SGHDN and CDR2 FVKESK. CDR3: CASSPRTGDATGNTIYF. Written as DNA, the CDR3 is TGTGCCAGCAGCCCTAGGACAGGGGACGCTACTGGAAACACCATATATTTT. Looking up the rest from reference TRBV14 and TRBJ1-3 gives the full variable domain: EAGVTQFPSHSVIEKGQTVTLRCDPISGHDNLYWYRRVMGKEIKFLLHFVKESKQDESGMPNNRFLAERTGGTYSTLKVQPAELEDSGVYFCASSPRTGDATGNTIYFGEGSWLTVV.

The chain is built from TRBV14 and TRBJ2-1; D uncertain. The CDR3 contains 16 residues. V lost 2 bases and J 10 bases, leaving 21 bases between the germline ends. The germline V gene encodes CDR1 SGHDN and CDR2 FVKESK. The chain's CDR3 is CASSQNGPDRSIEQFF. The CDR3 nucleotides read TGTGCCAGCAGCCAAAACGGGCCAGATAGATCCATCGAGCAGTTCTTC.

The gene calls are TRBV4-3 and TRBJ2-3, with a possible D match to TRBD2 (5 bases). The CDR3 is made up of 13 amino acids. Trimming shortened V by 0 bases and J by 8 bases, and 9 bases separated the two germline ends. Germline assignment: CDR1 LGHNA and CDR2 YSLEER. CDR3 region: CASSQEEGSTQYF. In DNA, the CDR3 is TGCGCCAGCAGCCAAGAGGAAGGGAGTACGCAGTATTTT.

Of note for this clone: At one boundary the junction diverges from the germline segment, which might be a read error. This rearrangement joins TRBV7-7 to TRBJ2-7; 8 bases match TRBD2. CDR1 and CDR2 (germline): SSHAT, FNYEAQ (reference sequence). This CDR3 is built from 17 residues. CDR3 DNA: TGTGCTAGCAGAACGGGGGCTAGCGGGTGGTCCTGGTACGAGCAGTACTTC. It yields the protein CASRTGASGWSWYEQYF. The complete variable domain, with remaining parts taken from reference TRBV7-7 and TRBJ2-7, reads GAGVSQSPRYKVTKRGQDVTLRCDPISSHATLYWYQQALGQGPEFLTYFNYEAQPDKSGLPSDRFSAERPEGSISTLTIQRTEQRDSAMYRCASRTGASGWSWYEQYFGPGTRLTVT.

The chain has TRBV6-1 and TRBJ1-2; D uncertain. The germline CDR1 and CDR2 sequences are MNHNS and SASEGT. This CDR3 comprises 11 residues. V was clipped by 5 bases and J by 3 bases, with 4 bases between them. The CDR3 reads CASSQYYGYTF. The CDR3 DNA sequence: TGTGCCAGCAGTCAATACTATGGCTACACCTTC.

CDR3 region: CASSQSSQGQGVGEKLFF. CDR3 DNA sequence: TGCGCCAGCAGCCAATCCTCACAGGGGCAGGGGGTTGGAGAAAAACTGTTTTTT. V is TRBV4-1 and J is TRBJ1-4, with TRBD1 matching 7 bases. Unmatched junction bases numbered 17, after V lost 2 bases and J lost 8 bases. CDR3 length: 18 residues. Per the germline V gene, CDR1 is MGHRA and CDR2 is YSYEKL.

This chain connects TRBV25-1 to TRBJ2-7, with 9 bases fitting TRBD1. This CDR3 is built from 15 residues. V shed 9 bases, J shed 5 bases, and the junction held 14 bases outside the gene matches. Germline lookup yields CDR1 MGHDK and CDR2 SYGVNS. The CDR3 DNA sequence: TGTGCCAGTCAAGTGATGGGACAGGGAGGCAACGAGCAGTACTTC. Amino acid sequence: CASQVMGQGGNEQYF.

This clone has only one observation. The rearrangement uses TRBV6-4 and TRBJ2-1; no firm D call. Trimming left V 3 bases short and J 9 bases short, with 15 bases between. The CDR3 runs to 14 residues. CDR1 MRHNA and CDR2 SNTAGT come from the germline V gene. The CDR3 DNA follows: TGTGCCAGCAGTGAAGGACCCCAGTGGGGTGAGCAGTTCTTC. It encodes CASSEGPQWGEQFF.

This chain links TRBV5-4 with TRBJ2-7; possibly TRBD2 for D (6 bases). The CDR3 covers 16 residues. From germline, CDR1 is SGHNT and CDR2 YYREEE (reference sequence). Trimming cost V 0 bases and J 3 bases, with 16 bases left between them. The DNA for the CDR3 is TGTGCCAGCAGCTTGGGCGGTCGAGCGGAGGGCTACGAGCAGTACTTC. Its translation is CASSLGGRAEGYEQYF. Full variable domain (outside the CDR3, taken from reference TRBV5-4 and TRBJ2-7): ETGVTQSPTHLIKTRGQQVTLRCSSQSGHNTVSWYQQALGQGPQFIFQYYREEENGRGNFPPRFSGLQFPNYSSELNVNALELDDSALYLCASSLGGRAEGYEQYFGPGTRLTVT.

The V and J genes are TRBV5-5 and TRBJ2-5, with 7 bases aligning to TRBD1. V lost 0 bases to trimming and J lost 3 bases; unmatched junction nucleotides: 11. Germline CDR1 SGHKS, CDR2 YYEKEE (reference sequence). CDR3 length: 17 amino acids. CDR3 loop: CASSLAYDRAWEETQYF. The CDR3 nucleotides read TGTGCCAGCAGCTTGGCGTATGACAGGGCTTGGGAAGAGACCCAGTACTTC.

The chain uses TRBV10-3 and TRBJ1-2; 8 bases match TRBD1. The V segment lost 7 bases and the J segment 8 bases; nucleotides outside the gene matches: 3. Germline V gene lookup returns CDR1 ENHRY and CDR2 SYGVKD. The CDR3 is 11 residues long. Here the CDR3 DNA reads TGTGCCATCAACGACAGGGGCGGCTACACCTTC. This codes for CAINDRGGYTF.

The CDR3 is CAWSLQGISEKLFF. CDR3 sequence (DNA): TGTGCCTGGAGCCTCCAGGGGATATCTGAAAAACTGTTTTTT. The rearrangement links TRBV30 to TRBJ1-4; perhaps TRBD1 as D (6 bases). Germline loops: CDR1 GTSNPN, CDR2 SVGIG (reference sequence). Between the trimmed V and J ends, which lost 3 bases and 7 bases, there was a span of 15 bases. The CDR3 length is 14 residues.

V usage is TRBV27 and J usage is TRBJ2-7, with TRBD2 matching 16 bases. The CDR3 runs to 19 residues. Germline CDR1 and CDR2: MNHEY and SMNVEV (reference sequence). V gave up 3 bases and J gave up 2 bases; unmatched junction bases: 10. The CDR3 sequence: CASSLGLAGGPAPTYEQYF. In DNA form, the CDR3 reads TGTGCCAGCAGTTTGGGACTAGCGGGAGGGCCCGCCCCCACCTACGAGCAGTACTTC.

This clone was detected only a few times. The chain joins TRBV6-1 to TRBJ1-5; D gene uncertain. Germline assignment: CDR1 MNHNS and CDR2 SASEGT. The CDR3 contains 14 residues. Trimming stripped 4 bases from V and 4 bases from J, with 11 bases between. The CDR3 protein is CASSVWIQNQPQHF. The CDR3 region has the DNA TGTGCCAGCAGTGTCTGGATCCAGAATCAGCCCCAGCATTTT.

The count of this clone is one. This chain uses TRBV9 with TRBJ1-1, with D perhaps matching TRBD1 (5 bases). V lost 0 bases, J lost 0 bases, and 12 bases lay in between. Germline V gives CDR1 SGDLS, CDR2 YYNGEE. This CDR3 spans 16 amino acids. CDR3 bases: TGTGCCAGCAGCGTAGATGCAGGGACTATGAACACTGAAGCTTTCTTT. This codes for CASSVDAGTMNTEAFF.

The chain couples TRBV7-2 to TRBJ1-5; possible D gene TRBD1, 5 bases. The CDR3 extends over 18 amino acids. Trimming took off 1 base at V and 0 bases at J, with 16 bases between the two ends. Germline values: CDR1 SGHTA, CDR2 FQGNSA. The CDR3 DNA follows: TGTGCCAGCAGCTTAGGAGGGAGACAGACCCATAGCAATCAGCCCCAGCATTTT. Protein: CASSLGGRQTHSNQPQHF.

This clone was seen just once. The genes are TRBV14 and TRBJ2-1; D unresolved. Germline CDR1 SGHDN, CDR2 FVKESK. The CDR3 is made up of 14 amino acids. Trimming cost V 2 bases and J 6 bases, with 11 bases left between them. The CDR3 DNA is TGTGCCAGCAGCCAACTAGGTGCTCTCAATGAGCAGTTCTTC. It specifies CASSQLGALNEQFF.

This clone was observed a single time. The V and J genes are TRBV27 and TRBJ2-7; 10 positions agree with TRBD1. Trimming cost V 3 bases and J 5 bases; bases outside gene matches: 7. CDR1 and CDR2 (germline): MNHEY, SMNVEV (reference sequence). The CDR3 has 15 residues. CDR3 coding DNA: TGTGCCAGCAGTTTTTGGGGGACAGGGGTCGACGAGCAGTACTTC. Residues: CASSFWGTGVDEQYF.

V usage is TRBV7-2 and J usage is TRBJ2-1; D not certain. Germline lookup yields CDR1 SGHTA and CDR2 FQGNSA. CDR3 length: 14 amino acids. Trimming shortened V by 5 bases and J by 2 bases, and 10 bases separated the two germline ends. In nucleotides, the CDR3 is TGTGCCAGCAGCCCGCAAGGGACCTACAATGAGCAGTTCTTC. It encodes CASSPQGTYNEQFF.

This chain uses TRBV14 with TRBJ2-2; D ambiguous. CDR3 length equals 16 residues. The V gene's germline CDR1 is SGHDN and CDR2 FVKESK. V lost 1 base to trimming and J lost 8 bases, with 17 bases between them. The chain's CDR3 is CASSQALSLARGELFF. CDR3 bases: TGTGCCAGCAGCCAAGCCCTTTCCCTCGCCAGGGGGGAGCTGTTTTTT.

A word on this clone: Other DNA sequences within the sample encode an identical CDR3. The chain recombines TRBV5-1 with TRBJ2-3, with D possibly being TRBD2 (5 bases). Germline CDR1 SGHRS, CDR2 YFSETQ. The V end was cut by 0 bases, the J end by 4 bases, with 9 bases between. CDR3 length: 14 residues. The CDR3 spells CASSLGTRADTQYF. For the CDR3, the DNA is TGCGCCAGCAGCTTGGGGACTCGTGCAGATACGCAGTATTTT.